This TCR beta chain was recovered during a study of T cell responses to AZD1222 COVID-19 vaccine. Study-wide results and caveats: CD4 TCRs associated with vaccination spanned spike, dominating at 160-218 and 743-854. Unmutated variant regions reportedly attract nearly half of all spike-specific TCRs. Breadth and depth of Spike-specific TCRs rose after two AZD1222 doses.

The germline V gene encodes CDR1 SGHDT and CDR2 YYEEEE. With V trimmed by 3 bases and J by 6 bases, 6 bases remained unmatched. This CDR3 is built from 13 residues. Assay: immunoSEQ multiplex PCR; the TCRdb copy retains only in-frame clones and omits some. The sample includes 150,000 or so clones, approximately 87% seen only once; the top ten take about 5.1%. Notes on this clone: Antigen unknown.

The sample in question was peripheral blood, obtained on day 0 of MenACWY control vaccination. This sequence was found in an adult in good health. The chain links TRBV5-6 to TRBJ2-7; 7 positions agree with TRBD1. The CDR3 region is CASSWDRGGEQYF. The CDR3 region has the DNA TGTGCCAGCAGCTGGGACAGAGGGGGCGAGCAGTACTTC.